Listed here are 9 T cell receptor beta chains from one sample, sequenced in a study of blood T cell repertoires in COVID-19. Method: immunoSEQ multiplex PCR; TCRdb's copy keeps in-frame clones and lacks some. Among tens of thousands of clones listed, about 88% were seen once. Sequenced material: peripheral blood. Receptors were obtained from a man in his fifties or sixties with acute or convalescent COVID-19.

The V call is TRBV7-9, the J call TRBJ1-1, with D unclear. This CDR3 has 13 residues. Germline V gene lookup returns CDR1 SEHNR and CDR2 FQNEAQ (reference sequence). The ends were cut back, 5 bases at V and 1 base at J, with 8 bases in the middle. The CDR3 loop reads CASSVAGNTEAFF. CDR3 in DNA: TGTGCCAGCAGCGTGGCAGGGAACACTGAAGCTTTCTTT.

This clone was seen a handful of times. The chain couples TRBV30 to TRBJ1-3; 8 bases are shared with TRBD1. Trimming took 3 bases from V and 1 from J; bases not matched to a gene: 11. This CDR3 is 17 amino acids long. Germline V gene sequence: CDR1 GTSNPN, CDR2 SVGIG (reference sequence). The DNA of the CDR3 is TGTGCCTGGAGGTTTGGTACAGGGGGAAGATCTGGAAACACCATATATTTT. Encoded protein: CAWRFGTGGRSGNTIYF.

As to this clone: Other DNA sequences in this specimen translate into the identical CDR3. J is TRBJ2-7 and V is TRBV9, with a tentative D call TRBD1 (5 bases). The V end was cut by 2 bases, the J end by 1 base, with 7 bases between. Germline CDR1 reads SGDLS; CDR2 reads YYNGEE. CDR3 length equals 13 residues. The CDR3 DNA reads as TGTGCCAGCAGCGTCGCAGGGTCCTACGAGCAGTACTTC. The encoded protein is CASSVAGSYEQYF.

CDR3 residues: CASRPGQLNTEAFF. For the CDR3, the DNA is TGTGCCAGCAGGCCCGGACAGTTGAACACTGAAGCTTTCTTT. The chain joins TRBV27 to TRBJ1-1; D is possibly TRBD1 (6 bases). Germline CDR1 reads MNHEY; CDR2 reads SMNVEV (reference sequence). V was clipped by 6 bases and J by 0 bases, with 11 bases between them. The CDR3 is 14 residues long.

The chain uses TRBV3-1 (or the pseudogene TRBV3-2) and TRBJ2-3; D is unclear. Germline V CDR1 and CDR2: LGHDT, YNNKEL (reference sequence). CDR3 size: 13 residues. Trimming pared 8 bases from V and 6 bases from J, leaving 15 bases between. CDR3 loop: CASRLTPGDTQYF. The CDR3 nucleotides read TGTGCCAGCCGGCTCACCCCCGGGGATACGCAGTATTTT.

The genes are TRBV6-6 and TRBJ1-6, with 8 nucleotides matching TRBD1. Losses at the gene ends were 4 bases for V and 5 bases for J; bases not matched to a gene: 4. CDR1 and CDR2 from the germline V gene are MNHNY and SVGAGI (reference sequence). The CDR3 runs 15 residues. In DNA, the CDR3 is TGTGCCAGCAGTTTCGACAGGGGCAATAATTCACCCCTCCACTTT. This codes for CASSFDRGNNSPLHF.

About this clone itself: At one boundary the junction diverges from the germline segment, which might be a read error. The CDR3 nucleotides read TGCGCCAGCAGCCAAGGGCTAGGTACAGGTTACCACTTC. Translating it yields CASSQGLGTGYHF. The chain carries TRBV4-1 and TRBJ2-4, with a possible D match to TRBD1 (5 bases). This CDR3 region has 13 residues. CDR1 and CDR2 from the germline V gene are MGHRA and YSYEKL.

The chain carries TRBV10-2 and TRBJ2-1; 13 bases agree with TRBD2. The CDR3 is 15 residues long. CDR1 and CDR2 from the germline V gene are WSHSY and SAAADI. The V segment lost 10 bases and the J segment 0 bases; nucleotides outside the gene matches: 3. The DNA for the CDR3 is TGCGCCACCAGACTAGCGGGGGGCTCCTACAATGAGCAGTTCTTC. Its protein product is CATRLAGGSYNEQFF.

V gene TRBV9 combines with J gene TRBJ1-1; unclear D gene. Germline-derived CDR1 and CDR2 are SGDLS and YYNGEE. The CDR3 sequence is 14 residues long. Between the trimmed V and J ends, which lost 0 bases and 1 base, there was a span of 7 bases. The DNA for the CDR3 is TGTGCCAGCAGCGTAGGGGGAGAGAACACTGAAGCTTTCTTT. Translation: CASSVGGENTEAFF.